This T cell receptor beta chain was profiled in a study of Graves' ophthalmopathy and Graves' hyperthyroidism. With a duration under 3 months, ophthalmopathy in the donors showed moderate-to-severe activity, CAS ≥3 and NOSPECS ≥4. Trimming removed 0 bases from V and 5 bases from J, with 16 bases in between. The CDR3 spans 16 residues. Per the germline V gene, CDR1 is LGHNA and CDR2 is YNFKEQ. TCR beta CDR3 regions were amplified from RNA transcripts. HTBI-primed first-round RT-PCR preceded second-round multiplex PCR. TCRdb reprocessed the multiplex PCR reads via MiXCR and lists one record per CDR3 protein. The top ten hold approximately 8.6% of the sample, which has 200,000 to 250,000 distinct CDR3 sequences, 25% to 30% seen once.

The sequencing sample was made of peripheral blood. The sequence was obtained from a man over 45 with Graves' ophthalmopathy. This chain uses TRBV4-2 with TRBJ1-2; D not certain. CDR3 nucleotide sequence: TGTGCCAGCAGCCAAGACACGACCGGGTCGATATATGGCTACACCTTC. It yields the protein CASSQDTTGSIYGYTF.